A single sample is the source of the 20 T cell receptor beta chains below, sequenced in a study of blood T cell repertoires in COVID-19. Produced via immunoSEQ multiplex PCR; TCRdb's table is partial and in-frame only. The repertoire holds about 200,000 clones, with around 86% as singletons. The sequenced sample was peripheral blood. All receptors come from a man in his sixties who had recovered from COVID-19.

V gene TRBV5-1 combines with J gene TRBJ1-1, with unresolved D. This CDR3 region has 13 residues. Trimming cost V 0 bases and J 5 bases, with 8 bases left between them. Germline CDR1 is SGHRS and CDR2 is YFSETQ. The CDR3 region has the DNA TGCGCCAGCAGCTTGGGGCTCGGGACTGAAGCTTTCTTT. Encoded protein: CASSLGLGTEAFF. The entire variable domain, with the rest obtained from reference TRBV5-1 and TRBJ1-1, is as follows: KAGVTQTPRYLIKTRGQQVTLSCSPISGHRSVSWYQQTPGQGLQFLFEYFSETQRNKGNFPGRFSGRQFSNSRSEMNVSTLELGDSALYLCASSLGLGTEAFFGQGTRLTVV.

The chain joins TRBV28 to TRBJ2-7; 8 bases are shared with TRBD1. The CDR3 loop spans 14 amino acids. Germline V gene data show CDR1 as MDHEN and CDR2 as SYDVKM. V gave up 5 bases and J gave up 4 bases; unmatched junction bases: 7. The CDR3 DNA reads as TGTGCCAGCAGTCAAGGACAGGGATTGTACGAGCAGTACTTC. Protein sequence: CASSQGQGLYEQYF.

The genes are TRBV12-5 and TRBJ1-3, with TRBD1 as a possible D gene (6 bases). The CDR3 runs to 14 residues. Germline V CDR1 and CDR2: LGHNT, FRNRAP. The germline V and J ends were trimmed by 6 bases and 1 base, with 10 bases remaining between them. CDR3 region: CASGLTGSGNTIYF. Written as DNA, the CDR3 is TGTGCTAGTGGCCTGACAGGATCTGGAAACACCATATATTTT. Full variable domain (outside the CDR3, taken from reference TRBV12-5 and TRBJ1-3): DARVTQTPRHKVTEMGQEVTMRCQPILGHNTVFWYRQTMMQGLELLAYFRNRAPLDDSGMPKDRFSAEMPDATLATLKIQPSEPRDSAVYFCASGLTGSGNTIYFGEGSWLTVV.

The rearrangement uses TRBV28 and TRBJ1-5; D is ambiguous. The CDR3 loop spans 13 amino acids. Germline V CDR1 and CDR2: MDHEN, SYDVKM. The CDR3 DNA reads TGTGCTAGCGGGCGAGGGATTAGCCAGCCCCAGCATTTT. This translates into CASGRGISQPQHF.

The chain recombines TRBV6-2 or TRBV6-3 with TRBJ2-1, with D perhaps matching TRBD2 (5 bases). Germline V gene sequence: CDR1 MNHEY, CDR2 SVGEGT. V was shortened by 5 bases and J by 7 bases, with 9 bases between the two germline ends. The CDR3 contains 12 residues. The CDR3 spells CASSHGGNEQFF. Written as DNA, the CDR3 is TGTGCCAGCAGTCACGGAGGTAATGAGCAGTTCTTC.

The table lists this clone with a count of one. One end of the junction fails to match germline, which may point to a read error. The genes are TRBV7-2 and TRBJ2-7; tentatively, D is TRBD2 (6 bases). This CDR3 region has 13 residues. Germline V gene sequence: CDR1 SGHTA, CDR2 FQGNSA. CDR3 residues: CASSLGRREEVNF. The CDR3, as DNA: TGCGCCAGCAGCTTAGGGAGGAGGGAGGAAGTGAACTTC.

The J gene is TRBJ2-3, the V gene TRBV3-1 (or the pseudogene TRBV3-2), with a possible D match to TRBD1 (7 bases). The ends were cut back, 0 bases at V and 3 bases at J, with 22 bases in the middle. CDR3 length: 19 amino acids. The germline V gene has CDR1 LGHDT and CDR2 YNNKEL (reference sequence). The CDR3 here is CASSQERGRRGPQTDTQYF. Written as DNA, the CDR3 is TGTGCCAGCAGCCAAGAAAGGGGGAGGAGGGGGCCGCAGACAGATACGCAGTATTTT.

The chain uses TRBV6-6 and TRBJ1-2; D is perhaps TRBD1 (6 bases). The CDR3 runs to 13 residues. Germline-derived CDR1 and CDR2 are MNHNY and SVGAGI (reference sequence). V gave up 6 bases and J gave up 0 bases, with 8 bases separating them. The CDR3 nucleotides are TGTGCCAGCAGCCCAGGGGCTAACTATGGCTACACCTTC. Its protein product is CASSPGANYGYTF.

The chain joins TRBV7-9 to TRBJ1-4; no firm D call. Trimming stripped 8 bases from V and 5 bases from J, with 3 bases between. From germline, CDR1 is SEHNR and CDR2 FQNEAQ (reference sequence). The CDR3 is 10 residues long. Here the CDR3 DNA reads TGTGCCAGCCAAAATGAAAAACTGTTTTTT. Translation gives CASQNEKLFF.

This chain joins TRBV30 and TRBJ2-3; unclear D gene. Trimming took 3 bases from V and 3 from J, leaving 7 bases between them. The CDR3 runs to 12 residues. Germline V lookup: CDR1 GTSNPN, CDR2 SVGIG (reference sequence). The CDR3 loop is CAWSTGTDTQYF. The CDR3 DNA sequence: TGTGCCTGGAGCACGGGTACAGATACGCAGTATTTT.

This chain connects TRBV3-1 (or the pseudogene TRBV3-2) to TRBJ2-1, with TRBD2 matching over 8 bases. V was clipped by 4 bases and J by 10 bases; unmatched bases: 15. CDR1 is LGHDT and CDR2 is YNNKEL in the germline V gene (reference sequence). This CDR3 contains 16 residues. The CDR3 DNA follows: TGTGCCAGCAGCCCTCAGGCGCAGAGCGGGAGCGGGGAGCAGTTCTTC. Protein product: CASSPQAQSGSGEQFF.

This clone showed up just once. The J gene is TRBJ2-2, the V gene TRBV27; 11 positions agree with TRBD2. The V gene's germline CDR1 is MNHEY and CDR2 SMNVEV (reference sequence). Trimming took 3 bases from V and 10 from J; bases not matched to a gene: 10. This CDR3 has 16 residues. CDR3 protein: CASSFWIAGGPEELFF. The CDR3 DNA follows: TGTGCCAGCAGTTTTTGGATAGCGGGAGGGCCGGAGGAGCTGTTTTTT.

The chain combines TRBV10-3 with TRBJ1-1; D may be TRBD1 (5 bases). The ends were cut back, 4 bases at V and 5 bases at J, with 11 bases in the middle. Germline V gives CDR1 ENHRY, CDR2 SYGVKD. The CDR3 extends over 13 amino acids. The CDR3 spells CAISGTMGTEAFF. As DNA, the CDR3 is TGTGCCATCAGTGGGACAATGGGGACTGAAGCTTTCTTT.

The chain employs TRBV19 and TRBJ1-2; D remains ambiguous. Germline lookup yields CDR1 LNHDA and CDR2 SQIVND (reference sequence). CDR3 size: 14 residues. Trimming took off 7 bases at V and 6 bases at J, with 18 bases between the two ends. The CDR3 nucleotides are TGTGCCAGTACCACATTTTACCCCCCTGATGGCTACACCTTC. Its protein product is CASTTFYPPDGYTF.

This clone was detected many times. The chain's CDR3 is CATQGAGGNEQFF. The CDR3 bases are TGTGCCACCCAGGGAGCGGGAGGCAATGAGCAGTTCTTC. The rearrangement joins TRBV6-5 to TRBJ2-1; 9 positions match TRBD2. J lost 6 bases, V lost 10 bases, and 7 bases had no gene match. Germline V gene data show CDR1 as MNHEY and CDR2 as SVGAGI. CDR3 size: 13 residues.

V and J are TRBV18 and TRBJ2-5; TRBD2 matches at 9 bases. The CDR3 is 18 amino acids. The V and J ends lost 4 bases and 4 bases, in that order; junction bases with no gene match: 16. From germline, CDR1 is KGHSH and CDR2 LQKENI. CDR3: CASSQTGLAASTTETQYF. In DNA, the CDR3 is TGTGCCAGCTCACAAACGGGACTAGCAGCTAGCACGACAGAGACCCAGTACTTC.

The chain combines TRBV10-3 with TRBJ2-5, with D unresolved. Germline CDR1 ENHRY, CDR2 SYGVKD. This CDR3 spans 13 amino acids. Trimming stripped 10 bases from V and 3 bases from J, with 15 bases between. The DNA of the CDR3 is TGTGCCACGCTTCGGTCCGAGGAAGAGACCCAGTACTTC. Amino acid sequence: CATLRSEEETQYF.

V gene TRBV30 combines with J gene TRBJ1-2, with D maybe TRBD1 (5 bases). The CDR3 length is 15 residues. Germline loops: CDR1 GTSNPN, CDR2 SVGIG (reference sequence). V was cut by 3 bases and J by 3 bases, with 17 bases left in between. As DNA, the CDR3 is TGTGCCTGGAGCCGCGGTGGGGCCCCTTACTATGGCTACACCTTC. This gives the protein CAWSRGGAPYYGYTF.

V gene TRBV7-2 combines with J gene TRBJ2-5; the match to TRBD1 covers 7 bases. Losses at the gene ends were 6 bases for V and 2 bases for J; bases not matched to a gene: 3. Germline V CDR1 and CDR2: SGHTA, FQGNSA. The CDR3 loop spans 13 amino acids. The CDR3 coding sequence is TGTGCCAGCAGTTCGACAGGGCAAGAGACCCAGTACTTC. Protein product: CASSSTGQETQYF.

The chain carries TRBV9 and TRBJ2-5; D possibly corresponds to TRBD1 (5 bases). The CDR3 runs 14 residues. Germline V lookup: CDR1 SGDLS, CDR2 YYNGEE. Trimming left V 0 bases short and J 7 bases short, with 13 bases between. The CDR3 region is CASSVDRRGRTQYF. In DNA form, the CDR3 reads TGTGCCAGCAGCGTAGACAGGCGAGGCCGGACCCAGTACTTC.